This T cell receptor beta chain is drawn from a study of CD8 T cells in ankylosing spondylitis. V was cut by 3 bases and J by 4 bases, with 3 bases left in between. The germline CDR1 and CDR2 sequences are SGHRS and YFSETQ. CDR3 length equals 11 residues. This clonotype has a count of ten or more. What it binds is unknown. It was by quantitative 5'-RACE with molecular barcodes that TCR beta libraries were made. TCRdb independently ran MiXCR on the 5' RACE reads; one entry per CDR3 protein. The sample gives 240,000 or so distinct CDR3 sequences, around a tenth of which show up once; roughly 6.8% is in the top ten. Study-wide results and caveats: According to the report, clones linked to the disease were significantly enriched in matched synovial fluid samples taken from ankylosing spondylitis patients. What appeared characteristic of ankylosing spondylitis blood was a TCR beta motif of eight highly homologous variants.

The gene calls are TRBV5-1 and TRBJ2-3; D unclear. The source of this sequence is a male donor with ankylosing spondylitis or in good health (not recorded which). The sample comprised blood, either unsorted or a sorted T cell fraction (not recorded which). The CDR3 bases are TGCGCCAGCAGCTGGTCAGATACGCAGTATTTT. Protein sequence: CASSWSDTQYF.